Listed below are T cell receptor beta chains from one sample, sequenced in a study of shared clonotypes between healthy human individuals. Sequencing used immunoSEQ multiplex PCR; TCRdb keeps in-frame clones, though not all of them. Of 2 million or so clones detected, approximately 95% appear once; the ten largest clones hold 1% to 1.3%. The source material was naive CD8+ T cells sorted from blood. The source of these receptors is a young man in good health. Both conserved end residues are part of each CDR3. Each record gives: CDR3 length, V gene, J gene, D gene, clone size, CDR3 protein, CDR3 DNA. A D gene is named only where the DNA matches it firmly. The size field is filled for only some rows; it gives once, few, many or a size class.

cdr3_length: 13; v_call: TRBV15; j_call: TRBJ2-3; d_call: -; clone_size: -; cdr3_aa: CATRGWSTDTQYF; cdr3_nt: TGTGCCACCAGAGGATGGAGCACAGATACGCAGTATTTT
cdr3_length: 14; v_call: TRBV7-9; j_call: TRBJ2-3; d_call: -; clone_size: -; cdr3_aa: CASSLPAPTDTQYF; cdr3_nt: TGTGCCAGCAGCTTACCGGCCCCCACAGATACGCAGTATTTT
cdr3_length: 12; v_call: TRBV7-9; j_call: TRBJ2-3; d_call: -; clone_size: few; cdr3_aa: CASKGFTDTQYF; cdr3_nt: TGTGCCAGCAAGGGCTTCACAGATACGCAGTATTTT
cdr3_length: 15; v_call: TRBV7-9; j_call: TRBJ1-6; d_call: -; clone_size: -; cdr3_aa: CASSLSGELNSPLHF; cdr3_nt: TGTGCCAGCAGCTTATCGGGCGAACTTAATTCACCCCTCCACTTT
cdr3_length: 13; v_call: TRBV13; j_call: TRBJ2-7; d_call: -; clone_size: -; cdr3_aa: CASSLTTLHEQYF; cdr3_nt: TGTGCCAGCAGCCTCACTACCCTGCACGAGCAGTACTTC
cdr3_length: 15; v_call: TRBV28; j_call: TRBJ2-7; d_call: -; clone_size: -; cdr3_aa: CASSLYHSLSYEQYF; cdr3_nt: TGTGCCAGCAGTTTATACCACTCCCTCTCCTACGAGCAGTACTTC
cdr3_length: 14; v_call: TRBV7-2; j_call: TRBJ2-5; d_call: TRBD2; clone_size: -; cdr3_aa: CASSFSGGPADQYF; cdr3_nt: TGTGCCAGCAGCTTTAGCGGGGGCCCCGCCGACCAGTACTTC
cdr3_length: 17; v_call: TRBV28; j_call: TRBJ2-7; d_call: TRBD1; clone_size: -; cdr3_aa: CASSFNPRDRPSYEQYF; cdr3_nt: TGTGCCAGCAGTTTTAATCCCCGGGACAGACCCTCCTACGAGCAGTACTTC
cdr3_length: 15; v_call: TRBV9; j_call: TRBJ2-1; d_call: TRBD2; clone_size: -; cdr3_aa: CASSVAGGLYNEQFF; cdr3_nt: TGTGCCAGCAGCGTGGCGGGGGGACTTTACAATGAGCAGTTCTTC
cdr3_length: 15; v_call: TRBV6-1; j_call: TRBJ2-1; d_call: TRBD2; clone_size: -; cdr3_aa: CASSELAGSYNEQFF; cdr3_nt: TGTGCCAGCAGTGAGCTAGCGGGCAGCTACAATGAGCAGTTCTTC
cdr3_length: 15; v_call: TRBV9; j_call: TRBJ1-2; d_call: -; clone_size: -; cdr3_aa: CASSPGTPLMEGYTF; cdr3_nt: TGTGCCAGCAGCCCCGGGACTCCCCTAATGGAGGGCTACACCTTC
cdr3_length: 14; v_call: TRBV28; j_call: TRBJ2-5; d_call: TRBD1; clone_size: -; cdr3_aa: CASSYGTGVETQYF; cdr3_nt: TGTGCCAGCAGTTACGGGACAGGGGTGGAGACCCAGTACTTC
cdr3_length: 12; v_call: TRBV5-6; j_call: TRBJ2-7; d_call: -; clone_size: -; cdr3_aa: CASSLITDEQYF; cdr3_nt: TGTGCCAGCAGCTTGATCACTGACGAGCAGTACTTC
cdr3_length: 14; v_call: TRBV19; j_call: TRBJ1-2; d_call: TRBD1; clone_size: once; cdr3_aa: CASSINAGGGGYTF; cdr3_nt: TGTGCCAGTAGTATCAATGCAGGGGGCGGCGGCTACACCTTC
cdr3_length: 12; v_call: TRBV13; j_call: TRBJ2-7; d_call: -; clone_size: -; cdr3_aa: CASSSSGYEQYF; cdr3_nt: TGTGCCAGCAGCTCCTCCGGGTACGAGCAGTACTTC
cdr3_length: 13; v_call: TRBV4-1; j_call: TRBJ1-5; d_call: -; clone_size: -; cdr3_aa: CASSPGSTEPQHF; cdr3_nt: TGCGCCAGCAGTCCGGGGTCGACGGAGCCCCAGCATTTT
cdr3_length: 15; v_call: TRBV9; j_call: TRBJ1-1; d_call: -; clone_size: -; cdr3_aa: CASSVGGHPNTEAFF; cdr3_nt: TGTGCCAGCAGCGTAGGTGGACACCCGAACACTGAAGCTTTCTTT
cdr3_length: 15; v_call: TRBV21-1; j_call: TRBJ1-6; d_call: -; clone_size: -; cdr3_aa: CASSRDRGTNSPLHF; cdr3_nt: TGTGCCAGCAGCCGGGACAGGGGAACCAATTCACCCCTCCACTTT
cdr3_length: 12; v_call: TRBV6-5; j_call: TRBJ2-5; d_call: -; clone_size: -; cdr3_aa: CASGTLRETQYF; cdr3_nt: TGTGCCAGCGGAACCCTCCGGGAGACCCAGTACTTC
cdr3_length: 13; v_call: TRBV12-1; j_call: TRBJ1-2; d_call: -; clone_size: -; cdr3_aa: CASSFKFGSGYTF; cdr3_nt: TGTGCCAGCAGCTTTAAGTTTGGCTCTGGCTACACCTTC
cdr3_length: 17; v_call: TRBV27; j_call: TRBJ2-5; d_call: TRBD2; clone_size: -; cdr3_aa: CASSLVASGGARETQYF; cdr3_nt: TGTGCCAGCAGTTTAGTGGCTAGCGGGGGGGCCCGAGAGACCCAGTACTTC
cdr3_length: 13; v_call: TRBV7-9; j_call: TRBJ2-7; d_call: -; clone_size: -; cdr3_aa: CASSFGQGYEQYF; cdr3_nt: TGTGCCAGCAGCTTCGGCCAGGGCTACGAGCAGTACTTC
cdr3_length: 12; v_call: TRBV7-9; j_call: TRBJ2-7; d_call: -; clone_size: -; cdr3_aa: CASSQGPAEQYF; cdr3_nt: TGTGCCAGCAGCCAGGGACCCGCCGAGCAGTACTTC
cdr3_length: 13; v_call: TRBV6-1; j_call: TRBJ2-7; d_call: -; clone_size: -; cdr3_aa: CASSEGPTYEQYF; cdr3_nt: TGTGCCAGCAGTGAGGGTCCCACCTACGAGCAGTACTTC
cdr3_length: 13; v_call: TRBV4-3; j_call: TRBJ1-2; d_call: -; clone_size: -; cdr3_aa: CASSQDLENGYTF; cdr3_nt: TGCGCCAGCAGCCAAGATCTGGAAAATGGCTACACCTTC
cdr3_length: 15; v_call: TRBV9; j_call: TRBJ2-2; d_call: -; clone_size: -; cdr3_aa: CASSPGTTNTGELFF; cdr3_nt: TGTGCCAGCAGCCCTGGGACGACGAACACCGGGGAGCTGTTTTTT
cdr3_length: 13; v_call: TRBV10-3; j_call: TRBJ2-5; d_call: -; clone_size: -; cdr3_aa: CAISDAGQETQYF; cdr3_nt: TGTGCCATCAGCGACGCGGGGCAAGAGACCCAGTACTTC
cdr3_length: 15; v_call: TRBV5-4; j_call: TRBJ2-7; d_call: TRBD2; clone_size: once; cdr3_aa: CASSSRLAGDYEQYF; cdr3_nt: TGTGCCAGCAGCTCTCGACTAGCGGGGGACTACGAGCAGTACTTC
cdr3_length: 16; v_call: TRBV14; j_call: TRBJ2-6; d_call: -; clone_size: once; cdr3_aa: CASSYIPGTGANVLTF; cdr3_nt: TGTGCCAGCAGCTATATTCCGGGTACCGGGGCCAACGTCCTGACTTTC
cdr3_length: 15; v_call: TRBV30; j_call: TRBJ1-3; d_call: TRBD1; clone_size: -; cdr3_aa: CAWRELQGSGNTIYF; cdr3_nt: TGTGCCTGGAGGGAACTACAGGGGTCTGGAAACACCATATATTTT
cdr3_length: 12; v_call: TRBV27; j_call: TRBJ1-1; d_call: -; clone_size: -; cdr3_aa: CASGTGITEAFF; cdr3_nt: TGTGCCAGCGGCACAGGGATTACTGAAGCTTTCTTT
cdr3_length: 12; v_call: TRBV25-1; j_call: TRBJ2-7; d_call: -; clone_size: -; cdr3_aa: CASSLGVYEQYF; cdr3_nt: TGTGCCAGCAGCCTGGGGGTCTACGAGCAGTACTTC
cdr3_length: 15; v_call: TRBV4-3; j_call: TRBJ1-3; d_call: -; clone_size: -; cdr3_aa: CASSTDRTGGNTIYF; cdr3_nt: TGCGCCAGCAGCACAGACCGGACGGGGGGAAACACCATATATTTT